The 14 T cell receptor beta chains reported below all come from one sample, sequenced in a study of blood T cell repertoires in COVID-19. Assay: immunoSEQ multiplex PCR; the TCRdb copy retains only in-frame clones and omits some. The data contain hundreds of thousands of clones, roughly 87% of them singletons. Sequenced material: peripheral blood. The receptors were gathered from a woman aged 50 to 60 who had recovered from COVID-19.

J is TRBJ2-7 and V is TRBV28; 11 bases match TRBD2. The CDR3 runs 23 residues. V gave up 5 bases and J gave up 3 bases; unmatched junction bases: 30. Germline values: CDR1 MDHEN, CDR2 SYDVKM. CDR3 sequence: CASSPPHRGNPLAGGPLLYEQYF. The CDR3, as DNA: TGTGCCAGCAGTCCCCCTCACCGGGGGAACCCTTTAGCGGGAGGGCCGCTCCTCTACGAGCAGTACTTC.

This chain joins TRBV5-4 and TRBJ1-4, with 8 bases aligning to TRBD1. This CDR3 has 17 residues. Germline V gene data show CDR1 as SGHNT and CDR2 as YYREEE (reference sequence). Germline trimming cut 2 bases from V and 2 bases from J; bases unmatched to any gene: 8. The CDR3 reads CASSFDPQGATNEKLFF. CDR3 bases: TGTGCCAGCAGCTTCGACCCCCAGGGGGCGACTAATGAAAAACTGTTTTTT.

This clone occurred once. The chain joins TRBV7-9 to TRBJ2-2; 8 nucleotides match TRBD2. Trimming removed 4 bases from V and 8 bases from J; junction bases left unmatched: 3. Germline V lookup: CDR1 SEHNR, CDR2 FQNEAQ (reference sequence). The CDR3 has 13 amino acids. CDR3 nucleotide sequence: TGTGCCAGCAGCTCGGGAGGGCCGGGGGAGCTGTTTTTT. This sequence encodes CASSSGGPGELFF.

The V call is TRBV7-2, the J call TRBJ2-1, with 13 bases lining up with TRBD2. Germline V gene lookup returns CDR1 SGHTA and CDR2 FQGNSA. Germline trimming cut 3 bases from V and 7 bases from J; bases unmatched to any gene: 6. The CDR3 totals 16 residues. The CDR3 DNA follows: TGTGCCAGCAGCTTTACTAGCGGGAGGGCCTTAAATGAGCAGTTCTTC. This sequence encodes CASSFTSGRALNEQFF.

The chain combines TRBV4-2 with TRBJ2-3; 11 bases are a match to TRBD2. Germline CDR1 is LGHNA and CDR2 is YNFKEQ. The CDR3 extends over 17 amino acids. V shed 0 bases and J 6 bases; nucleotides not matched to a gene: 8. CDR3 bases: TGTGCCAGCAGCCAAGATACCACTAGCGGGGGAAGGGATACGCAGTATTTT. It encodes CASSQDTTSGGRDTQYF.

The gene calls are TRBV2 and TRBJ1-3; no reliable D call. There are 15 residues in the CDR3. The germline V and J ends were trimmed by 6 bases and 0 bases, with 12 bases remaining between them. The germline V gene has CDR1 SNHLY and CDR2 FYNNEI. This CDR3 reads CASSPQTISGNTIYF. The CDR3 DNA sequence: TGTGCCAGCAGCCCTCAGACAATCTCTGGAAACACCATATATTTT.

This chain uses TRBV9 with TRBJ2-3; 7 bases map to TRBD2. V dropped 4 bases and J dropped 6; count of bases not matched to a gene: 5. This CDR3 is built from 13 residues. Per the germline V gene, CDR1 is SGDLS and CDR2 is YYNGEE. The CDR3 region has the DNA TGTGCCAGCAGCTCATACGGGAGGGATACGCAGTATTTT. Protein sequence: CASSSYGRDTQYF.

The rearrangement joins TRBV7-9 to TRBJ1-1, with 8 bases that match TRBD1. V lost 5 bases to trimming and J lost 3 bases; unmatched junction nucleotides: 5. The germline gives CDR1 SEHNR, CDR2 FQNEAQ (reference sequence). This CDR3 spans 14 amino acids. The CDR3 here is CASSPMTGDTEAFF. As DNA, the CDR3 is TGTGCCAGCAGCCCCATGACAGGGGACACTGAAGCTTTCTTT. Full variable domain (outside the CDR3, taken from reference TRBV7-9 and TRBJ1-1): DTGVSQNPRHKITKRGQNVTFRCDPISEHNRLYWYRQTLGQGPEFLTYFQNEAQLEKSRLLSDRFSAERPKGSFSTLEIQRTEQGDSAMYLCASSPMTGDTEAFFGQGTRLTVV.

CDR3 in amino acids: CASSSETGMVNYGYTF. The CDR3 coding sequence is TGCGCCAGCAGCTCTGAAACAGGCATGGTTAACTATGGCTACACCTTC. The chain has TRBV5-1 and TRBJ1-2; a weak D match, TRBD1 (5 bases). The CDR3 sequence is 16 residues long. CDR1 SGHRS and CDR2 YFSETQ come from the germline V gene. Deletions cut 3 bases from V and 1 base from J, with 16 bases between.

As DNA, the CDR3 is TGTGCCAGCAGTTTGTATATGACTTTCTCTGGGGCCAACGTCCTGACTTTC. Translating it yields CASSLYMTFSGANVLTF. This rearrangement joins TRBV28 to TRBJ2-6; no clear D. The V gene's germline CDR1 is MDHEN and CDR2 SYDVKM. The V end was cut by 3 bases, the J end by 0 bases, with 12 bases between. The CDR3 consists of 17 residues.

This chain uses TRBV10-2 with TRBJ1-5; no reliable D call. The CDR3 runs 15 residues. The germline CDR1 and CDR2 sequences are WSHSY and SAAADI. V was shortened by 4 bases and J by 3 bases, with 13 bases between the two germline ends. The CDR3 region is CASSVYRGNNQPQHF. CDR3 DNA sequence: TGCGCCAGCAGTGTATACCGAGGCAACAATCAGCCCCAGCATTTT.

This chain links TRBV6-5 with TRBJ1-2, with 8 bases identical to TRBD1. CDR1 and CDR2 (germline): MNHEY, SVGAGI. This CDR3 is 13 amino acids long. V lost 7 bases and J lost 6; bases outside the gene matches: 7. The CDR3 is CASIKQGDHGYTF. The CDR3 DNA reads TGTGCCAGCATTAAACAGGGGGACCATGGCTACACCTTC.

This clone came up once. The V call is TRBV14, the J call TRBJ1-1; 10 bases align to TRBD1. This CDR3 has 14 amino acids. Unmatched junction bases numbered 4, after V lost 2 bases and J lost 7 bases. Germline V gives CDR1 SGHDN, CDR2 FVKESK. The CDR3 DNA is TGTGCCAGCAGCCAACTCCGGGACAGGGGTGAAGCTTTCTTT. This gives the protein CASSQLRDRGEAFF. The whole variable domain, remainder taken from reference TRBV14 and TRBJ1-1, is EAGVTQFPSHSVIEKGQTVTLRCDPISGHDNLYWYRRVMGKEIKFLLHFVKESKQDESGMPNNRFLAERTGGTYSTLKVQPAELEDSGVYFCASSQLRDRGEAFFGQGTRLTVV.

This chain uses TRBV5-1 with TRBJ1-2; 8 positions match TRBD1. The CDR3 is 15 residues long. Trimming cost V 0 bases and J 3 bases; bases outside gene matches: 4. In germline, CDR1 is SGHRS, CDR2 YFSETQ. CDR3: CASSLGGTGDYGYTF. CDR3 in DNA: TGCGCCAGCAGCTTGGGGGGGACAGGAGACTATGGCTACACCTTC.